This TCR beta chain was recovered during a study of T cells in Graves' hyperthyroidism and ophthalmopathy. General study results and limits: Among clonotypes expanded in thyroid above 0.001, most were also found in blood.

Note on this clonotype: What it binds is unknown.

Over 18 months, lack of ophthalmopathy progression marked Graves' hyperthyroidism as stable. Investigators excluded patients with uncontrolled infection, other autoimmune disease, pregnancy or lactation. TCR beta CDR3 regions were amplified from RNA. HTBI primers drove first-round RT-PCR of the TCR CDR3. TCRdb reprocessed the multiplex PCR reads via MiXCR and lists one record per CDR3 protein. The data hold 500,000 to 650,000 distinct CDR3 sequences, with about 15% observed a single time. Between the trimmed V and J ends, which lost 5 bases and 4 bases, there was a span of 12 bases. Per the germline V gene, CDR1 is DFQATT and CDR2 is SNEGSKA (reference sequence). The CDR3 covers 13 residues.

The sample consisted of blood. This sequence joins TRBV20-1 and TRBJ1-5; possibly TRBD1 for D (6 bases). This TCR derives from a woman aged 40 to 50 with Graves' hyperthyroidism. Written as DNA, the CDR3 is TGCAGTGCTTGGGGGGGGGCAAATCAGCCCCAGCATTTT. It encodes CSAWGGANQPQHF.